The 26 T cell receptor beta chains in this list originate from one sample, sequenced in a study of CD8 T cells in ankylosing spondylitis. Using its own MiXCR run on the 5' RACE reads, TCRdb lists one record per CDR3 protein. The sample yields more than 150,000 distinct CDR3 sequences, roughly 18% seen once. Specimen: blood, either unsorted or a sorted T cell fraction (not recorded which). The source of these receptors is a male donor aged 10-29 years with ankylosing spondylitis or in good health (not recorded which).

This clonotype was observed many times. This chain uses TRBV30 with TRBJ2-7; no firm D call. V was pared by 1 base and J by 6 bases, with 13 bases between. From germline, CDR1 is GTSNPN and CDR2 SVGIG (reference sequence). CDR3 length: 13 residues. The CDR3 protein is CAWSAPGPGEQYF. DNA for the CDR3: TGTGCCTGGAGTGCACCCGGACCTGGCGAGCAGTACTTC. Based on the CDR3 plus reference TRBV30 and TRBJ2-7, the full variable domain is SQTIHQWPATLVQPVGSPLSLECTVEGTSNPNLYWYRQAAGRGLQLLFYSVGIGQISSEVPQNLSASRPQDRQFILSSKKLLLSDSGFYLCAWSAPGPGEQYFGPGTRLTVT.

The J gene is TRBJ1-2, the V gene TRBV20-1, with 8 bases fitting TRBD1. From germline, CDR1 is DFQATT and CDR2 SNEGSKA (reference sequence). The CDR3 has 16 amino acids. After removal of 3 bases from V and 5 bases from J, the junction contained 14 bases not matched to a gene. The CDR3 sequence: CSASGLRQGIEYGYTF. The CDR3, as DNA: TGCAGTGCTAGTGGGCTTAGACAGGGGATTGAGTATGGCTACACCTTC.

This clonotype appeared many times. The rearrangement links TRBV29-1 to TRBJ1-2, with D perhaps matching TRBD1 (6 bases). Trimming removed 0 bases from V and 5 bases from J, with 13 bases in between. The length of the CDR3 is 14 residues. Germline assignment: CDR1 SQVTM and CDR2 ANQGSEA. The CDR3 DNA reads as TGCAGCGTTGAAGACCGGGACATGGTTTATGGCTACACCTTC. Its translation: CSVEDRDMVYGYTF. Full variable domain (outside the CDR3, taken from reference TRBV29-1 and TRBJ1-2): SAVISQKPSRDICQRGTSLTIQCQVDSQVTMMFWYRQQPGQSLTLIATANQGSEATYESGFVIDKFPISRPNLTFSTLTVSNMSPEDSSIYLCSVEDRDMVYGYTFGSGTRLTVV.

In this sample, this clonotype turned up many times. The rearrangement uses TRBV29-1 and TRBJ1-5, with D uncertain. This CDR3 region has 12 residues. Trimming took off 4 bases at V and 5 bases at J, with 9 bases between the two ends. CDR1 is SQVTM, CDR2 ANQGSEA, per germline. The CDR3 sequence is CSVGGADQPQHF. CDR3 nucleotides: TGCAGCGTTGGGGGAGCGGATCAGCCCCAGCATTTT.

This clonotype was seen a few times. CDR3 nucleotide sequence: TGTGCCAGCAGCATACGCCGGGACAGGGGTGCGAACACCGGGGAGCTGTTTTTT. Protein sequence: CASSIRRDRGANTGELFF. The chain has TRBV6-5 and TRBJ2-2, with TRBD1 identical over 10 bases. Germline trimming cut 6 bases from V and 0 bases from J; bases unmatched to any gene: 10. The CDR3 spans 18 residues. Germline lookup yields CDR1 MNHEY and CDR2 SVGAGI.

The sample holds many counts of this clonotype. This chain links TRBV15 with TRBJ1-1; a possible D gene is TRBD1 (5 bases). Deletions cut 8 bases from V and 7 bases from J, with 20 bases between. CDR1 LNHNV and CDR2 YYDKDF come from the germline V gene (reference sequence). This CDR3 region has 14 residues. The chain's CDR3 is CATYRRGEQDEAFF. The DNA for the CDR3 is TGTGCCACCTACCGTAGAGGGGAACAAGATGAAGCTTTCTTT.

This clonotype has a handful of counts. The chain carries TRBV11-1 and TRBJ2-1, with 7 bases fitting TRBD1. CDR3 length: 12 residues. J gave up 10 bases and V 5 bases, and 5 bases lay outside the gene matches. CDR1 and CDR2 from the germline V gene are SGHAT and FQDESV (reference sequence). The DNA for the CDR3 is TGTGCCAGCAGCAACAGGGGATGGGAGCAGTTCTTC. The encoded protein is CASSNRGWEQFF.

Ten or more counts support this clonotype. This sequence joins TRBV6-2 or TRBV6-3 and TRBJ2-2; no firm D call. The CDR3 totals 17 residues. The V gene's germline CDR1 is MNHEY and CDR2 SVGEGT. Trimming left V 0 bases short and J 2 bases short, with 13 bases between. DNA for the CDR3: TGTGCCAGCAGTTACTCTCCCAAAGGAACTAACACCGGGGAGCTGTTTTTT. Its translation: CASSYSPKGTNTGELFF.

In this sample, this clonotype turned up many times. V is TRBV2 and J is TRBJ1-5; TRBD1 is a possible D gene (5 bases). From germline, CDR1 is SNHLY and CDR2 FYNNEI. Trimming removed 10 bases at V and 3 bases at J, with 16 bases between. This CDR3 region has 14 residues. The DNA for the CDR3 is TGTGCCAATTCTAAGGGACGCGACAATCAGCCCCAGCATTTT. This translates into CANSKGRDNQPQHF. Together with reference TRBV2 and TRBJ1-5, the CDR3 gives the full variable domain: EPEVTQTPSHQVTQMGQEVILRCVPISNHLYFYWYRQILGQKVEFLVSFYNNEISEKSEIFDDQFSVERPDGSNFTLKIRSTKLEDSAMYFCANSKGRDNQPQHFGDGTRLSIL.

This chain uses TRBV7-9 with TRBJ1-1; D unclear. CDR3 length: 10 residues. The V and J ends lost 4 bases and 8 bases respectively, with 5 bases between them. Germline V gives CDR1 SEHNR, CDR2 FQNEAQ (reference sequence). For the CDR3, the DNA is TGTGCCAGCAGCTCGAAGGAAGCTTTCTTT. This codes for CASSSKEAFF.

This clonotype has ten or more counts. The chain links TRBV28 to TRBJ2-2, with D perhaps TRBD2 (5 bases). Germline V lookup: CDR1 MDHEN, CDR2 SYDVKM. The V and J ends lost 4 bases and 3 bases respectively, with 9 bases between them. The CDR3 is 14 residues long. The CDR3 coding sequence is TGTGCCAGCAGTTCGGGGTTTTACACCGGGGAGCTGTTTTTT. Translated, it gives CASSSGFYTGELFF.

This clonotype was counted at least ten times. The chain couples TRBV12-3 or TRBV12-4 to TRBJ2-5, with 8 bases lining up with TRBD1. The CDR3 totals 16 residues. Trimming took 5 bases from V and 3 from J; bases not matched to a gene: 11. CDR3 sequence (DNA): TGTGCCAGCAGTGGCCAAGGACAGGGTATAGAAGAGACCCAGTACTTC. Translated, it gives CASSGQGQGIEETQYF.

This clonotype showed up many times. The chain is built from TRBV11-2 and TRBJ2-1; the D is unclear. This CDR3 has 14 residues. The V gene lost 2 bases and the J gene lost 5 bases, with 10 bases spanning the gap. Germline V gene lookup returns CDR1 SGHAT and CDR2 FQNNGV. The DNA of the CDR3 is TGTGCCAGCAGCTTAAAACAGATAAACAATGAGCAGTTCTTC. It codes for CASSLKQINNEQFF.

The rearrangement joins TRBV20-1 to TRBJ1-3; D not certain. The ends were cut back, 3 bases at V and 2 bases at J, with 8 bases in the middle. The CDR3 totals 13 residues. Looked up from germline, CDR1 is DFQATT and CDR2 is SNEGSKA (reference sequence). The DNA for the CDR3 is TGCAGTGCTAGGAGGCAAACTGGAAACACCATATATTTT. Protein sequence: CSARRQTGNTIYF.

In its sample, this clonotype was seen many times. The chain couples TRBV4-3 to TRBJ2-3; tentatively, D is TRBD2 (6 bases). The CDR3 is 15 amino acids. The germline CDR1 and CDR2 sequences are LGHNA and YSLEER. The V end lost 0 bases, the J end lost 7 bases, and 14 bases lay between the germline ends. The CDR3 sequence: CASSQDARESYTQYF. The CDR3 DNA reads TGCGCCAGCAGCCAAGATGCCCGGGAGTCATATACGCAGTATTTT.

This clonotype appeared many times. For the CDR3, the DNA is TGCAGTGCTAGAATCGGCTACGAGCAGTTCTTC. This encodes CSARIGYEQFF. This chain uses TRBV20-1 with TRBJ2-1, with D unclear. The V gene lost 2 bases and the J gene lost 10 bases, with 9 bases spanning the gap. The germline V gene has CDR1 DFQATT and CDR2 SNEGSKA (reference sequence). This CDR3 is built from 11 residues.

Many counts were recorded for this clonotype. This chain connects TRBV12-3 or TRBV12-4 to TRBJ1-5; a possible D gene is TRBD1 (6 bases). V shed 3 bases and J shed 3 bases, with 12 bases lying between them. CDR3 size: 15 residues. The CDR3 nucleotides read TGTGCCAGCAGTTTGGCGGGGGGCAACAATCAGCCCCAGCATTTT. Translating it yields CASSLAGGNNQPQHF.

This clonotype was observed many times. The chain couples TRBV6-1 to TRBJ2-7; D may be TRBD1 (6 bases). Trimming removed 6 bases at V and 2 bases at J, with 14 bases between. The CDR3 has 14 residues. CDR1 MNHNS and CDR2 SASEGT come from the germline V gene. CDR3 sequence: CASRTTGYPYEQYF. The CDR3 DNA reads TGTGCCAGCAGAACTACAGGGTACCCCTACGAGCAGTACTTC.

This clonotype was counted ten times or more. This rearrangement joins TRBV5-1 to TRBJ2-1; weak D call: TRBD2 (5 bases). CDR1 SGHRS and CDR2 YFSETQ come from the germline V gene. The CDR3 extends over 15 amino acids. Trimming cost V 1 base and J 2 bases, with 10 bases left between them. DNA of the CDR3: TGCGCCAGCAGCTTGCGAGCGGACCCCTACAATGAGCAGTTCTTC. Its translation is CASSLRADPYNEQFF.

This chain links TRBV12-3 or TRBV12-4 with TRBJ2-4; 11 bases agree with TRBD1. CDR3 length: 14 residues. The V segment lost 6 bases and the J segment 11 bases; nucleotides outside the gene matches: 9. In nucleotides, the CDR3 is TGTGCCAGCAGCCGCGGGACAGGGGGTGGTGTTCAGTACTTC. Translated: CASSRGTGGGVQYF.

This clonotype has a count of ten or more. This chain connects TRBV3-1 to TRBJ2-3; 10 bases are shared with TRBD2. Germline values: CDR1 LGHDT, CDR2 YNNKEL (reference sequence). This CDR3 region has 15 residues. Losses at the gene ends were 3 bases for V and 6 bases for J; bases not matched to a gene: 6. The CDR3 loop is CASSHFSGRPDTQYF. CDR3 in DNA: TGTGCCAGCAGCCACTTTAGCGGGAGGCCGGATACGCAGTATTTT.

The chain has TRBV27 and TRBJ2-2; unclear D gene. V was cut by 10 bases and J by 5 bases, with 11 bases left in between. The CDR3 length is 12 residues. Germline V gene sequence: CDR1 MNHEY, CDR2 SMNVEV (reference sequence). The CDR3 spells CAIALGTGELFF. The CDR3 DNA reads TGTGCCATCGCCCTTGGGACCGGGGAGCTGTTTTTT.

This clonotype came up many times. The chain combines TRBV7-2 with TRBJ2-7, with no clear D. The CDR3 sequence is 14 residues long. V lost 2 bases to trimming and J lost 0 bases, with 8 bases between them. From germline, CDR1 is SGHTA and CDR2 FQGNSA. The CDR3 loop reads CASSLSRFSYEQYF. In DNA form, the CDR3 reads TGTGCCAGCAGCTTAAGTAGATTCTCCTACGAGCAGTACTTC.

This clonotype occurred many times. The rearrangement links TRBV14 to TRBJ1-2; D possibly corresponds to TRBD1 (5 bases). Trimming left V 4 bases short and J 12 bases short, with 15 bases between. CDR1 SGHDN and CDR2 FVKESK come from the germline V gene. The CDR3 length is 12 residues. CDR3 sequence (DNA): TGTGCCAGCAGCCTCCATGGGGGTATCGACACCTTC. This gives the protein CASSLHGGIDTF.

At least ten counts were recorded for this clonotype. The genes are TRBV11-3 and TRBJ2-2; 8 nucleotides match TRBD1. V lost 3 bases to trimming and J lost 5 bases; unmatched junction nucleotides: 5. Germline CDR1 and CDR2: SGHNT and YENEEA. This CDR3 spans 15 amino acids. CDR3 sequence: CASSLRDRGTGELFF. The CDR3 DNA is TGTGCCAGCAGCTTGAGAGACAGGGGAACCGGGGAGCTGTTTTTT.

This clonotype was observed at least ten times. This chain joins TRBV6-5 and TRBJ2-1; D might be TRBD2 (6 bases). CDR1 and CDR2 (germline): MNHEY, SVGAGI. Trimming stripped 2 bases from V and 1 base from J, with 9 bases between. The CDR3 consists of 15 residues. CDR3 sequence (DNA): TGTGCCAGCAGTTACGGGCGGGGATCCTACAATGAGCAGTTCTTC. This translates into CASSYGRGSYNEQFF.